This TCR beta chain was captured in a study of identical twins. This clonotype was found a few times. What it recognizes is unknown. This CDR3 is built from 12 residues. Germline V gene sequence: CDR1 LNHDA, CDR2 SQIVND (reference sequence). Between the trimmed V and J ends, which lost 10 bases and 3 bases, there was a span of 13 bases. Unique molecular identifiers were present on cDNA, and template switching added a universal primer site. MiXCR, applied by TCRdb to the 5' RACE reads, yields one record per CDR3 protein. In the table there are around 570,000 distinct CDR3 sequences, more than 9% of which are singletons. Whole-study findings and limits: Among beta out-of-frame sequences, excess sharing between twins appeared weaker.

These data also featured in a second study, about yellow fever vaccine responses in identical twins.

The V and J genes are TRBV19 and TRBJ2-7; D is tentatively TRBD1 or TRBD2 (5 bases each). The sequencing sample was made of PBMCs. This clonotype originated in a woman between 18 and 30 years old in good health. This chain's CDR3 is CATGPGFYEQYF. The CDR3 nucleotides read TGTGCCACGGGACCGGGCTTCTACGAGCAGTACTTC. Drawing the rest from reference TRBV19 and TRBJ2-7, the complete variable domain is DGGITQSPKYLFRKEGQNVTLSCEQNLNHDAMYWYRQDPGQGLRLIYYSQIVNDFQKGDIAEGYSVSREKKESFPLTVTSAQKNPTAFYLCATGPGFYEQYFGPGTRLTVT.